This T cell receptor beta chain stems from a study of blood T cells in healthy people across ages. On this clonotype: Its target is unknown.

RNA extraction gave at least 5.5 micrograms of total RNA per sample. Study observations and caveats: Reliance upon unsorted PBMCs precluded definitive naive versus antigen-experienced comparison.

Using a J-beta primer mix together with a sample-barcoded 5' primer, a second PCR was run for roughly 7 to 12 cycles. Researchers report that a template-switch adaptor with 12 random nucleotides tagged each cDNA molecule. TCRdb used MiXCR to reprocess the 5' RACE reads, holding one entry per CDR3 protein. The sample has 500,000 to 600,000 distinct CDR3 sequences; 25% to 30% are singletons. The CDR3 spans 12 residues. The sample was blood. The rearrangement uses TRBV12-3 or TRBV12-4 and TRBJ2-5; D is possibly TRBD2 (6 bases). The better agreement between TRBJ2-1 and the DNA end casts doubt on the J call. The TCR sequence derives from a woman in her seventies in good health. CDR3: CASSYSGKGQFF. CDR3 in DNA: TGTGCCAGCAGTTATAGCGGAAAGGGGCAGTTCTTC.